This TCR beta chain was recovered during a study of blood T cells in healthy people across ages. A sample-barcoded 5' primer and a J-beta primer mix were used in a second PCR of roughly 7 to 12 cycles. Each CDR3 protein gets one entry after TCRdb re-called the 5' RACE reads with MiXCR. The sample records 650,000 or so distinct CDR3 sequences, roughly half being singletons. The study's findings and limits: A roughly linear fall in TCR beta diversity per million T cells was seen with increasing age.

The ends were cut back, 2 bases at V and 2 bases at J, with 6 bases in the middle. This CDR3 contains 13 residues. Germline loops: CDR1 SGHDN, CDR2 FVKESK. On this clonotype itself: Its antigen is currently unknown.

The V and J genes are TRBV14 and TRBJ1-1; D ambiguous. The source of this sequence is a woman of 80 years or more in good health. Sequencing was done on a sample of blood. The chain's CDR3 is CASSQYHNTEAFF. CDR3 nucleotide sequence: TGTGCCAGCAGCCAATACCATAACACTGAAGCTTTCTTT.